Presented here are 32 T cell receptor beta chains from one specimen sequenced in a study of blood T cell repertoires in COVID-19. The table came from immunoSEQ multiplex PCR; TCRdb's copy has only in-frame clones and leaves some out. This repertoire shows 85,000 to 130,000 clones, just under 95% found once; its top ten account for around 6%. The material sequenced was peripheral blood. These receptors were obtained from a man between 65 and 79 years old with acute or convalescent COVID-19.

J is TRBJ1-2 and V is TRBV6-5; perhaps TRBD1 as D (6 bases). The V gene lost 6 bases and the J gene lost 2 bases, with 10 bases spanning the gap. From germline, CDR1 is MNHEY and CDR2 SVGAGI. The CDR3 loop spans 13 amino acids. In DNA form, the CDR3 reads TGTGCCAGCAGATCCGGGACAAACTATGGCTACACCTTC. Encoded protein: CASRSGTNYGYTF.

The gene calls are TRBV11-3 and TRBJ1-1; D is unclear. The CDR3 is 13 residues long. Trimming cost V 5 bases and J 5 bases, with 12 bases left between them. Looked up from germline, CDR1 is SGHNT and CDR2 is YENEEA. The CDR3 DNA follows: TGTGCCAGCAGCCTCCTACGGGAAACTGAAGCTTTCTTT. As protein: CASSLLRETEAFF.

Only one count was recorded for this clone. This chain's CDR3 is CASRGTGTSGRRADTQYF. CDR3 nucleotide sequence: TGTGCCAGCAGAGGCACCGGGACTAGCGGGAGACGGGCAGATACGCAGTATTTT. V usage is TRBV11-2 and J usage is TRBJ2-3; 14 bases match TRBD2. V trimming: 6 bases; J trimming: 4 bases; junction bases outside the gene matches: 12. From germline, CDR1 is SGHAT and CDR2 FQNNGV. The CDR3 sequence is 18 residues long.

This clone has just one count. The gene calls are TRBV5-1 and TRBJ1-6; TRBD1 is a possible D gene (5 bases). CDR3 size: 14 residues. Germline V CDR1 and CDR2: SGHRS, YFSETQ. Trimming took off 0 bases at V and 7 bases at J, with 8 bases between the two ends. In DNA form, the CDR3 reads TGCGCCAGCAGCTTGGGACAGAAAAATTCACCCCTCCACTTT. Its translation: CASSLGQKNSPLHF.

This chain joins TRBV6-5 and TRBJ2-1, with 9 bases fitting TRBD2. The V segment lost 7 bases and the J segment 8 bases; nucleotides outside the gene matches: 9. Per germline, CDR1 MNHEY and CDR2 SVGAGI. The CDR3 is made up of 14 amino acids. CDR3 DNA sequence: TGTGCCAGCAACTTAGCGGGGGCTTGGGATGAGCAGTTCTTC. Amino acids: CASNLAGAWDEQFF.

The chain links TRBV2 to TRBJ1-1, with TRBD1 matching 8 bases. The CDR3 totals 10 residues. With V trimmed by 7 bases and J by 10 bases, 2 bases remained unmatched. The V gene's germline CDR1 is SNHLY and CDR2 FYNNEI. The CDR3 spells CASTGGSAFF. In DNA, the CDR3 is TGTGCCAGCACAGGGGGCTCAGCTTTCTTT.

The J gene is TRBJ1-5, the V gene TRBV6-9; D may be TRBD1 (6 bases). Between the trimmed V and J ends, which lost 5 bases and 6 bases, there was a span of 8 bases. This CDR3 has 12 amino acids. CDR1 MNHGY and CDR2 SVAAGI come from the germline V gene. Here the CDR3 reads CASSPQGQPQHF. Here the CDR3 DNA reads TGTGCCAGCAGTCCACAGGGTCAGCCCCAGCATTTT.

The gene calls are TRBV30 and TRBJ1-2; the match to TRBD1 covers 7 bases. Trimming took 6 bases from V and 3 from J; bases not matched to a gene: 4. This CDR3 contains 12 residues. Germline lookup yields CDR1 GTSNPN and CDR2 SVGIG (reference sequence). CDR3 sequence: CACKDRYYGYTF. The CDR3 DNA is TGTGCCTGTAAGGACAGGTACTATGGCTACACCTTC.

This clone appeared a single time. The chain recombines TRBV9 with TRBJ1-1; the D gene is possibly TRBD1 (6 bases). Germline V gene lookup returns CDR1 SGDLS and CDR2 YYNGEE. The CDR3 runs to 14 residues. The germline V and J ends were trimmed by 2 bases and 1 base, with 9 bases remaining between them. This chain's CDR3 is CASSVGARNTEAFF. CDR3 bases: TGTGCCAGCAGCGTGGGGGCCAGGAACACTGAAGCTTTCTTT.

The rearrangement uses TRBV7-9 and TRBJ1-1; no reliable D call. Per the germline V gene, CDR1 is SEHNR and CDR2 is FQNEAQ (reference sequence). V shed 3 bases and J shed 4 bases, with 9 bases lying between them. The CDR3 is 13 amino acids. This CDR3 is CASSLEGITEAFF. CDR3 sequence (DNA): TGTGCCAGCAGCTTGGAGGGTATCACTGAAGCTTTCTTT. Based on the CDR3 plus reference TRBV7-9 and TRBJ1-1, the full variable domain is DTGVSQNPRHKITKRGQNVTFRCDPISEHNRLYWYRQTLGQGPEFLTYFQNEAQLEKSRLLSDRFSAERPKGSFSTLEIQRTEQGDSAMYLCASSLEGITEAFFGQGTRLTVV.

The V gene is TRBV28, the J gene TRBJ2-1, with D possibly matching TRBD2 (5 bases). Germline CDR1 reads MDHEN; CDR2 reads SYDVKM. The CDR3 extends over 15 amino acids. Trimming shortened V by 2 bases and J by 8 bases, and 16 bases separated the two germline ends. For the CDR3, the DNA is TGTGCCAGCAGTTTAGGTGGGAGAAGTAGAGATGAGCAGTTCTTC. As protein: CASSLGGRSRDEQFF.

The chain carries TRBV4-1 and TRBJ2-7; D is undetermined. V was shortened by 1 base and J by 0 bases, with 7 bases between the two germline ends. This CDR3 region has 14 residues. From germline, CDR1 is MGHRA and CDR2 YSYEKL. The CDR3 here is CASSQGRSSYEQYF. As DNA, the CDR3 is TGCGCCAGCAGCCAAGGTCGGAGCTCCTACGAGCAGTACTTC.

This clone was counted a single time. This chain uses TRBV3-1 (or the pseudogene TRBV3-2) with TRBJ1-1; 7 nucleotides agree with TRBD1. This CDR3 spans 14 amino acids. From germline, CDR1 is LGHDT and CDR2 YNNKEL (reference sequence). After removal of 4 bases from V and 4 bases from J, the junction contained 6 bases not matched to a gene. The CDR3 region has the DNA TGTGCCAGCAGCCTCCTACACAGGGGCACTGAAGCTTTCTTT. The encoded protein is CASSLLHRGTEAFF.

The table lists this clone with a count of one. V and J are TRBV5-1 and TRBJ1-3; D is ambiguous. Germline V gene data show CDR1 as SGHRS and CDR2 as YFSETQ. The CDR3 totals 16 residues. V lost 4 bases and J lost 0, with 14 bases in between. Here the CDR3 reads CASSGNAGVSGNTIYF. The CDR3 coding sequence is TGCGCCAGCAGCGGAAACGCAGGCGTCTCTGGAAACACCATATATTTT.

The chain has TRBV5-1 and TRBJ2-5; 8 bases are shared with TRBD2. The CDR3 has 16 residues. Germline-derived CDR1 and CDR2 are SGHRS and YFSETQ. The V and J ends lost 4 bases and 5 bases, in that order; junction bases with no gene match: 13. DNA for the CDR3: TGCGCCAGCAGCACAGAAGGGACTAGAGTTGGGGAGACCCAGTACTTC. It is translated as CASSTEGTRVGETQYF.

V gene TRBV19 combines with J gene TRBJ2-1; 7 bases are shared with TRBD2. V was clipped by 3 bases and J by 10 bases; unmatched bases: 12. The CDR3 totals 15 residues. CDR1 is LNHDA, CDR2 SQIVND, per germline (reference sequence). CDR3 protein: CASSMGASGPREQFF. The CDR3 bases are TGTGCCAGTAGTATGGGAGCTAGCGGACCACGAGAGCAGTTCTTC. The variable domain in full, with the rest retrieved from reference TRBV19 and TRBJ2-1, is DGGITQSPKYLFRKEGQNVTLSCEQNLNHDAMYWYRQDPGQGLRLIYYSQIVNDFQKGDIAEGYSVSREKKESFPLTVTSAQKNPTAFYLCASSMGASGPREQFFGPGTRLTVL.

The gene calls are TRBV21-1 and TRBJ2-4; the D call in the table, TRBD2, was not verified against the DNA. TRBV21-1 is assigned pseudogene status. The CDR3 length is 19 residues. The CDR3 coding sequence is TGTGCCAGCAGCAAAGCGCTAGCGGGAGGCGGGGGAGCCAAAAACATTCAGTACTTC. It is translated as CASSKALAGGGGAKNIQYF.

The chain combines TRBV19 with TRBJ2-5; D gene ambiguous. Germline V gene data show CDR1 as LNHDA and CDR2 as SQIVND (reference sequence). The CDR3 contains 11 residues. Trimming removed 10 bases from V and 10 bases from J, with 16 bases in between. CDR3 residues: CATSTRRYQYF. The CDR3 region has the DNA TGTGCCACCTCAACACGGCGGTACCAGTACTTC.

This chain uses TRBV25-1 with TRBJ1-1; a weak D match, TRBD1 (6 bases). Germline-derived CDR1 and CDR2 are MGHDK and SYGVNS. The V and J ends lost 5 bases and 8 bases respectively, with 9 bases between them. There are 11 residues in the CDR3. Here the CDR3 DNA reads TGTGCCAGCAGTTGGACAGCAGAAGCTTTCTTT. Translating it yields CASSWTAEAFF.

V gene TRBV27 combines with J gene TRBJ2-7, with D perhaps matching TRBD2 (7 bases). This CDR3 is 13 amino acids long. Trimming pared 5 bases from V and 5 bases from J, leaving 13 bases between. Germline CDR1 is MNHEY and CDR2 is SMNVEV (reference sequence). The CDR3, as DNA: TGTGCCAGCAGTCACCGAGGGGGGGACGAGCAGTACTTC. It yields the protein CASSHRGGDEQYF.

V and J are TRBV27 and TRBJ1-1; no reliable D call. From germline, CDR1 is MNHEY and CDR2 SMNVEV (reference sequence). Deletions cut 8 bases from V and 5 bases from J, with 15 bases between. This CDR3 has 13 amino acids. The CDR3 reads CASSQGPGTEAFF. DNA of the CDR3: TGTGCCAGCTCTCAAGGTCCGGGGACTGAAGCTTTCTTT.

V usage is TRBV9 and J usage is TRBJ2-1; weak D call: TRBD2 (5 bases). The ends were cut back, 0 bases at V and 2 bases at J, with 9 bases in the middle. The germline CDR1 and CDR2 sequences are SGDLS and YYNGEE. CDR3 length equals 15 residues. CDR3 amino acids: CASSVADWAYNEQFF. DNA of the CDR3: TGTGCCAGCAGCGTAGCGGACTGGGCCTACAATGAGCAGTTCTTC.

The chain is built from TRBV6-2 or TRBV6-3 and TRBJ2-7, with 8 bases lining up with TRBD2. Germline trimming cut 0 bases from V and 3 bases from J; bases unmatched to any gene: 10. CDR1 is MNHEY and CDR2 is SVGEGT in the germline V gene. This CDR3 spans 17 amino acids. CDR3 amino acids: CASSYSTQRESIYEQYF. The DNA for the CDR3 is TGTGCCAGCAGTTACTCCACCCAGCGGGAGTCAATCTACGAGCAGTACTTC.

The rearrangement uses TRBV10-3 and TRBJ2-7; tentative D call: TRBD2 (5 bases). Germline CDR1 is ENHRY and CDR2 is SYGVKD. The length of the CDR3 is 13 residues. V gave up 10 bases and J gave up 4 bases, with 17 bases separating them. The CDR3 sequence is CATQMSRGYEQYF. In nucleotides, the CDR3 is TGTGCCACCCAGATGTCCAGAGGGTACGAGCAGTACTTC.

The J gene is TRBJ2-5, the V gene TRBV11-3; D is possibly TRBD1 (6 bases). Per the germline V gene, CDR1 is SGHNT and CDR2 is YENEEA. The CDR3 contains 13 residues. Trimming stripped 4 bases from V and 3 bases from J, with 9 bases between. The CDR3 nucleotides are TGTGCCAGCAGCTCAGGGGTAAAAGAGACCCAGTACTTC. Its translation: CASSSGVKETQYF.

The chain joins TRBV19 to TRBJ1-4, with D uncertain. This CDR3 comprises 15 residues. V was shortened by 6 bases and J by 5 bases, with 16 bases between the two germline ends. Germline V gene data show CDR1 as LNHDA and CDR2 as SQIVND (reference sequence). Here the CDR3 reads CASRPEGGGNEKLFF. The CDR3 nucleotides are TGTGCCAGTAGGCCCGAGGGCGGTGGGAATGAAAAACTGTTTTTT.

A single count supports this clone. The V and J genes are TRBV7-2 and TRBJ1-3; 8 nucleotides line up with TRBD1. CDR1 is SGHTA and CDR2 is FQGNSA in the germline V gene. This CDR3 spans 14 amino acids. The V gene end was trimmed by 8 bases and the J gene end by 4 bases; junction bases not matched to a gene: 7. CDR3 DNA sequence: TGTGCCAGCGGTCAGGGGGCGGCGGGAAACACCATATATTTT. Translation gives CASGQGAAGNTIYF.

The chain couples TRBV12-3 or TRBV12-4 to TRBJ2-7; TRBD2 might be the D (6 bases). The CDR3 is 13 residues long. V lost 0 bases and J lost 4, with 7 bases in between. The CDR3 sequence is CASSLASGYEQYF. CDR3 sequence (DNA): TGTGCCAGCAGTTTAGCTAGCGGTTACGAGCAGTACTTC.

The CDR3 DNA is TGTGCCAGCAGCTGGACAGGGGAGGTCACTGAAGCTTTCTTT. Translating it yields CASSWTGEVTEAFF. The chain recombines TRBV13 with TRBJ1-1, with 9 bases matching TRBD1. Trimming at V came to 4 bases and at J to 4 bases, leaving 4 bases not matched to a gene. CDR3 length: 14 amino acids. Germline-derived CDR1 and CDR2 are PRHDT and FYEKMQ (reference sequence).

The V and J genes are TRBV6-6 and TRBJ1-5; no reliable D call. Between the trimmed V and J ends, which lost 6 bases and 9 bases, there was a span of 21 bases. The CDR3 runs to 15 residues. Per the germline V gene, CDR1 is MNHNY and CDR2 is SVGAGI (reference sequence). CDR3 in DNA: TGTGCCAGCAGGAGACGTGGTGAGGCCTTAGGGCCCCAGCATTTT. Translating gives CASRRRGEALGPQHF.

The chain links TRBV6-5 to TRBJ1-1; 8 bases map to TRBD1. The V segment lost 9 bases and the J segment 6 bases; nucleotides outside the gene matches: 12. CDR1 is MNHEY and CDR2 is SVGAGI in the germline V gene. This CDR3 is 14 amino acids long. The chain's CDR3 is CASRSTGAMAEAFF. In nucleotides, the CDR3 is TGTGCCAGTCGTTCGACAGGGGCGATGGCTGAAGCTTTCTTT.

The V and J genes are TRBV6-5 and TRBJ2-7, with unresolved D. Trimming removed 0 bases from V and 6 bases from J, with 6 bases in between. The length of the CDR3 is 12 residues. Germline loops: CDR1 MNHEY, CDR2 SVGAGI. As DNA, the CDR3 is TGTGCCAGCAGTTACTCGACTGGCGAGCAGTACTTC. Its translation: CASSYSTGEQYF.